This entry lists 19 T cell receptor beta chains sequenced from one sample in a study of CD8 T cells in Susac syndrome. Random hexamers primed reverse transcription of about 0.45 to 1 ug RNA. Each CDR3 protein is one row after TCRdb ran MiXCR on the immunoSEQ multiplex PCR reads. The sample has 150,000 or so distinct CDR3 sequences, approximately 95% seen once; the top ten hold 0.14%. The sample taken for sequencing was CD4+ T cells from PBMCs. The origin of the receptors is a human donor with Susac syndrome.

The V call is TRBV29-1, the J call TRBJ2-4; a possible D gene is TRBD2 (6 bases). CDR1 SQVTM and CDR2 ANQGSEA come from the germline V gene. Trimming cost V 6 bases and J 4 bases, with 10 bases left between them. The CDR3 consists of 12 residues. CDR3 sequence reads: CSVIGGKNIQYF. CDR3 nucleotides: TGCAGCGTAATCGGGGGTAAAAACATTCAGTACTTC. The whole variable domain, remainder taken from reference TRBV29-1 and TRBJ2-4, is SAVISQKPSRDICQRGTSLTIQCQVDSQVTMMFWYRQQPGQSLTLIATANQGSEATYESGFVIDKFPISRPNLTFSTLTVSNMSPEDSSIYLCSVIGGKNIQYFGAGTRLSVL.

This chain uses TRBV20-1 with TRBJ1-1, with D unclear. V was pared by 0 bases and J by 4 bases, with 9 bases between. The CDR3 has 13 residues. Per germline, CDR1 DFQATT and CDR2 SNEGSKA (reference sequence). This CDR3 reads CSARDQASTEAFF. The DNA of the CDR3 is TGCAGTGCTAGAGATCAGGCAAGCACTGAAGCTTTCTTT.

The chain joins TRBV20-1 to TRBJ2-1, with 7 nucleotides matching TRBD2. The CDR3 consists of 12 residues. Germline CDR1 and CDR2: DFQATT and SNEGSKA (reference sequence). The V gene end was trimmed by 6 bases and the J gene end by 6 bases; junction bases not matched to a gene: 5. The chain's CDR3 is CSAESGGNEQFF. The DNA for the CDR3 is TGCAGTGCCGAGTCGGGGGGCAATGAGCAGTTCTTC.

In this sample, this clonotype turned up once. The genes are TRBV19 and TRBJ2-3; possibly TRBD2 for D (6 bases). This CDR3 contains 12 residues. Between the trimmed V and J ends, which lost 8 bases and 6 bases, there was a span of 12 bases. Germline V gene data show CDR1 as LNHDA and CDR2 as SQIVND (reference sequence). The CDR3 region has the DNA TGTGCCAGTTCCGGGGGAGCGGATACGCAGTATTTT. It encodes CASSGGADTQYF.

The V and J genes are TRBV6-2 or TRBV6-3 and TRBJ2-7; D not certain. Germline V gene lookup returns CDR1 MNHEY and CDR2 SVGEGT. V was pared by 6 bases and J by 5 bases, with 11 bases between. The CDR3 has 12 amino acids. DNA of the CDR3: TGTGCCAGCAGAACGGCCGGTGACGAGCAGTACTTC. The encoded protein is CASRTAGDEQYF.

The genes are TRBV12-3 or TRBV12-4 and TRBJ2-3; 11 bases align to TRBD2. The CDR3 length is 16 residues. After removal of 0 bases from V and 11 bases from J, the junction contained 10 bases not matched to a gene. CDR3 in DNA: TGTGCCAGCAGTTTAGCGCGGCTAGCGGGGGGTGCCCTGCAGTATTTT. Translating it yields CASSLARLAGGALQYF.

V and J are TRBV9 and TRBJ2-3; possibly TRBD1 for D (5 bases). Deletions cut 0 bases from V and 3 bases from J, with 11 bases between. The CDR3 has 15 residues. Looked up from germline, CDR1 is SGDLS and CDR2 is YYNGEE. The CDR3 region has the DNA TGTGCCAGCAGCGTAGCACAGGTGGGGACAGATACGCAGTATTTT. Its protein is CASSVAQVGTDTQYF.

The CDR3 DNA reads TGTGCCAGCAGCGCCGGGCAGGGAAACACTGAAGCTTTCTTT. Translated: CASSAGQGNTEAFF. The genes are TRBV14 and TRBJ1-1; D is possibly TRBD1 (5 bases). The CDR3 contains 14 residues. V was pared by 5 bases and J by 2 bases, with 12 bases between. The germline V gene has CDR1 SGHDN and CDR2 FVKESK.

The chain has TRBV3-1 and TRBJ1-6, with D possibly TRBD1 on 5 matching bases. The CDR3 loop spans 15 amino acids. V was shortened by 2 bases and J by 7 bases, with 12 bases between the two germline ends. Germline V gives CDR1 LGHDT, CDR2 YNNKEL (reference sequence). In DNA form, the CDR3 reads TGTGCCAGCAGCCAAACCGGGACTTCAAATTCACCCCTCCACTTT. It encodes CASSQTGTSNSPLHF.

The chain uses TRBV20-1 and TRBJ2-1; D call uncertain. Germline loops: CDR1 DFQATT, CDR2 SNEGSKA (reference sequence). V was clipped by 6 bases and J by 9 bases, with 15 bases between them. The CDR3 has 12 residues. DNA of the CDR3: TGCAGTGCCCGCCTCCCCACGGCTGAGCAGTTCTTC. It codes for CSARLPTAEQFF.

The table lists this clonotype with a count of one. The chain employs TRBV3-1 and TRBJ2-7; possible D gene TRBD1, 5 bases. Germline V gene data show CDR1 as LGHDT and CDR2 as YNNKEL (reference sequence). The germline V and J ends were trimmed by 2 bases and 2 bases, with 13 bases remaining between them. The CDR3 is 15 residues long. CDR3 residues: CASSQSTFRAYEQYF. The CDR3 region has the DNA TGTGCCAGCAGCCAAAGTACGTTCAGGGCCTACGAGCAGTACTTC.

The chain is built from TRBV29-1 and TRBJ2-1; D is ambiguous. The CDR3 contains 11 residues. Between the trimmed V and J ends, which lost 6 bases and 9 bases, there was a span of 12 bases. CDR1 is SQVTM and CDR2 is ANQGSEA in the germline V gene. The CDR3 DNA reads as TGCAGCGTCTTACATCGCGGTGAGCAGTTCTTC. Translating gives CSVLHRGEQFF.

J is TRBJ1-2 and V is TRBV11-2; D remains ambiguous. CDR3 size: 13 residues. V was cut by 3 bases and J by 2 bases, with 7 bases left in between. The germline CDR1 and CDR2 sequences are SGHAT and FQNNGV. The CDR3: CASSFESNYGYTF. In DNA form, the CDR3 reads TGTGCCAGCAGCTTTGAGTCAAACTATGGCTACACCTTC.

This chain uses TRBV3-1 with TRBJ1-3; TRBD1 might be the D (5 bases). This CDR3 is 16 amino acids long. Trimming removed 4 bases from V and 2 bases from J, with 15 bases in between. Germline V lookup: CDR1 LGHDT, CDR2 YNNKEL (reference sequence). The CDR3 protein is CASSPAGGGTGNTIYF. DNA of the CDR3: TGTGCCAGCAGCCCAGCCGGGGGGGGAACTGGAAACACCATATATTTT.

This sequence joins TRBV2 and TRBJ1-2, with 7 bases that match TRBD1. Germline values: CDR1 SNHLY, CDR2 FYNNEI. This CDR3 comprises 14 residues. J lost 2 bases, V lost 5 bases, and 5 bases had no gene match. This CDR3 reads CASSYDRVNYGYTF. Written as DNA, the CDR3 is TGTGCCAGCAGTTATGACAGGGTGAACTATGGCTACACCTTC.

This rearrangement joins TRBV30 to TRBJ1-1, with a possible D match to TRBD1 (5 bases). Trimming pared 3 bases from V and 7 bases from J, leaving 15 bases between. Germline V lookup: CDR1 GTSNPN, CDR2 SVGIG (reference sequence). The CDR3 spans 13 residues. The CDR3 DNA sequence: TGTGCCTGGAGGACGGGGACCTTTGGTGAAGCTTTCTTT. Translated: CAWRTGTFGEAFF.

This chain joins TRBV20-1 and TRBJ1-2; perhaps TRBD1 as D (5 bases). V was pared by 3 bases and J by 0 bases, with 14 bases between. Germline V gene lookup returns CDR1 DFQATT and CDR2 SNEGSKA (reference sequence). This CDR3 has 15 amino acids. DNA for the CDR3: TGCAGTGCTAGTCTTGAGGGGTTAGCTAACTATGGCTACACCTTC. Translated: CSASLEGLANYGYTF.

V is TRBV6-5 and J is TRBJ1-6, with D tentatively TRBD1 (5 bases). V lost 8 bases, J lost 10 bases, and 15 bases lay in between. The germline V gene encodes CDR1 MNHEY and CDR2 SVGAGI. This CDR3 contains 13 residues. For the CDR3, the DNA is TGTGCCAGCTGCCCCAGGGAGAGCTCACCCCTCCACTTT. Translated, it gives CASCPRESSPLHF.

This clonotype was recorded once. This chain joins TRBV11-2 and TRBJ1-1, with 7 bases lining up with TRBD1. Per the germline V gene, CDR1 is SGHAT and CDR2 is FQNNGV. The junction had 2 bases not matched to a gene; V was cut back by 3 bases and J by 1 base. The CDR3 contains 14 residues. CDR3 in DNA: TGTGCCAGCAGCTTTGGGACAGCGAACACTGAAGCTTTCTTT. Its translation: CASSFGTANTEAFF.